These 27 T cell receptor beta chains were sequenced from one sample in a study of shared clonotypes between healthy human individuals. Generated by immunoSEQ multiplex PCR, the TCRdb table keeps only in-frame clones and is missing some. The table lists about 2.3 million clones, 85% to 95% of them singletons. Sequenced input: naive CD4+ T cells from PBMCs. Regarding subset: CD45RA+ positively selected. The receptors were sampled from a young man in good health. Some clones in this sample may be carry-over from other donors' samples.

This rearrangement joins TRBV27 to TRBJ1-1, with unresolved D. There are 13 residues in the CDR3. Trimming took 2 bases from V and 6 from J, leaving 10 bases between them. The germline V gene encodes CDR1 MNHEY and CDR2 SMNVEV (reference sequence). In DNA, the CDR3 is TGTGCCAGCAGTTTAAAGTTGGGGTCTGAAGCTTTCTTT. Its translation is CASSLKLGSEAFF.

This chain uses TRBV6-5 with TRBJ1-5; TRBD1 matches 12 bases. J was trimmed by 15 bases and V by 6 bases; bases with no gene match: 12. Per germline, CDR1 MNHEY and CDR2 SVGAGI. The CDR3 sequence is 14 residues long. The CDR3 loop is CASRPGTGGQGGHF. The CDR3 bases are TGTGCCAGCAGACCGGGGACAGGGGGCCAGGGTGGGCATTTT.

This clone was seen more than once but under ten times. The chain uses TRBV28 and TRBJ1-4; no clear D. The CDR3 is made up of 17 amino acids. The germline V and J ends were trimmed by 2 bases and 1 base, with 14 bases remaining between them. Germline lookup yields CDR1 MDHEN and CDR2 SYDVKM. In nucleotides, the CDR3 is TGTGCCAGCAGTTTAGAGTATTTGGGCCGAACTAATGAAAAACTGTTTTTT. Translated, it gives CASSLEYLGRTNEKLFF.

The V call is TRBV7-3, the J call TRBJ2-3; 12 positions match TRBD2. Germline loops: CDR1 SGHTA, CDR2 FQGTGA. The V gene end was trimmed by 1 base and the J gene end by 0 bases; junction bases not matched to a gene: 8. This CDR3 has 19 amino acids. The CDR3 bases are TGTGCCAGCAGCTTAAGGCCCGGACTAGCGGGAACTAGCACAGATACGCAGTATTTT. This gives the protein CASSLRPGLAGTSTDTQYF.

The CDR3 loop reads CASSGLAGRTDTQYF. In DNA form, the CDR3 reads TGTGCCAGCAGTGGACTAGCGGGGAGGACAGATACGCAGTATTTT. This rearrangement joins TRBV6-5 to TRBJ2-3; 12 nucleotides match TRBD2. Unmatched junction bases numbered 3, after V lost 5 bases and J lost 3 bases. Germline CDR1 and CDR2: MNHEY and SVGAGI. CDR3 length: 15 residues.

The rearrangement joins TRBV28 to TRBJ2-3; the D is unclear. CDR3 length: 14 amino acids. Trimming took 5 bases from V and 2 from J, leaving 11 bases between them. Looked up from germline, CDR1 is MDHEN and CDR2 is SYDVKM. In DNA form, the CDR3 reads TGTGCCAGCAGTAACGGCGGAGCCACAGATACGCAGTATTTT. Protein: CASSNGGATDTQYF.

This clone was seen more than once but under ten times. V gene TRBV7-2 combines with J gene TRBJ2-1; possibly TRBD1 or TRBD2 for D (5 bases each). The V gene lost 4 bases and the J gene lost 6 bases, with 10 bases spanning the gap. Germline loops: CDR1 SGHTA, CDR2 FQGNSA. The CDR3 has 13 residues. CDR3 residues: CASSWGPPNEQFF. The CDR3 nucleotides are TGTGCCAGCAGCTGGGGACCTCCCAATGAGCAGTTCTTC.

This clone was counted a few times. The V call is TRBV12-2, the J call TRBJ1-1. TRBV12-2 is a known pseudogene. This CDR3 spans 13 amino acids. Here the CDR3 DNA reads TGTGCAAGTCGCCCCTTTGAGAACACTGAAGCTTTCTTT. This translates into CASRPFENTEAFF.

This clone is a singleton in its sample. The V call is TRBV10-3, the J call TRBJ2-5; TRBD2 might be the D (5 bases). Trimming took off 8 bases at V and 5 bases at J, with 15 bases between the two ends. CDR3 length: 13 amino acids. The germline gives CDR1 ENHRY, CDR2 SYGVKD. In DNA form, the CDR3 reads TGTGCCATCGCCCGGGGAGAACGGGAGACCCAGTACTTC. Its protein product is CAIARGERETQYF.

The chain couples TRBV4-1 to TRBJ1-6; the match to TRBD1 covers 9 bases. Germline values: CDR1 MGHRA, CDR2 YSYEKL. The length of the CDR3 is 15 residues. Unmatched junction bases numbered 5, after V lost 4 bases and J lost 7 bases. This chain's CDR3 is CASSLRDRVNSPLHF. The CDR3 nucleotides read TGCGCCAGCAGCCTAAGGGACAGGGTAAATTCACCCCTCCACTTT.

Of note for this clone: This same CDR3 is encoded by further DNA sequences in the sample. This rearrangement joins TRBV29-1 to TRBJ2-5; TRBD1 might be the D (7 bases). The length of the CDR3 is 12 residues. Germline CDR1 and CDR2: SQVTM and ANQGSEA. The V and J ends lost 3 bases and 5 bases respectively, with 10 bases between them. The CDR3 DNA reads as TGCAGCGTTGACAGGGGGAGGGAGACCCAGTACTTC. Protein product: CSVDRGRETQYF.

The V gene is TRBV7-8, the J gene TRBJ2-7; possibly TRBD2 for D (6 bases). V was clipped by 5 bases and J by 7 bases, with 21 bases between them. CDR1 and CDR2 from the germline V gene are SGHVS and FQNEAQ. This CDR3 has 15 residues. CDR3 sequence (DNA): TGTGCCAGCAGCCTCCAACAGCGGAGGGCGGTGGAGCAGTACTTC. Protein: CASSLQQRRAVEQYF. The full variable domain, completed using reference TRBV7-8 and TRBJ2-7, is GAGVSQSPRYKVAKRGQDVALRCDPISGHVSLFWYQQALGQGPEFLTYFQNEAQLDKSGLPSDRFFAERPEGSVSTLKIQRTQQEDSAVYLCASSLQQRRAVEQYFGPGTRLTVT.

The genes are TRBV9 and TRBJ2-5, with 10 nucleotides matching TRBD2. The CDR3 spans 16 residues. The ends lost 2 bases at V and 0 bases at J; junction bases unmatched: 4. Looked up from germline, CDR1 is SGDLS and CDR2 is YYNGEE. The CDR3 region is CASSVGLAEYQETQYF. In nucleotides, the CDR3 is TGTGCCAGCAGCGTTGGACTAGCGGAGTACCAAGAGACCCAGTACTTC.

This sequence joins TRBV7-2 and TRBJ2-2, with 10 bases that match TRBD2. V shed 2 bases, J shed 2 bases, and the junction held 2 bases outside the gene matches. Germline CDR1 SGHTA, CDR2 FQGNSA. CDR3 length: 16 amino acids. CDR3 region: CASSLIAGGNTGELFF. In DNA form, the CDR3 reads TGTGCCAGCAGCTTAATAGCGGGAGGTAACACCGGGGAGCTGTTTTTT.

V and J are TRBV2 and TRBJ2-7; 7 nucleotides align to TRBD1. Germline V gene sequence: CDR1 SNHLY, CDR2 FYNNEI. With V trimmed by 6 bases and J by 6 bases, 14 bases remained unmatched. The CDR3 extends over 15 amino acids. CDR3 amino acids: CASRFRQGPSGEQYF. CDR3 nucleotides: TGTGCCAGCAGATTTAGACAGGGTCCCTCCGGCGAGCAGTACTTC.

This rearrangement joins TRBV6-6 to TRBJ2-1; no definite D call. Trimming stripped 0 bases from V and 10 bases from J, with 10 bases between. Germline V gene sequence: CDR1 MNHNY, CDR2 SVGAGI (reference sequence). The CDR3 contains 13 residues. CDR3 loop: CASSYSMSSEQFF. CDR3 nucleotide sequence: TGTGCCAGCAGTTACTCTATGTCGTCCGAGCAGTTCTTC.

With respect to this clone: This sample also contains other DNA sequences that code for the same CDR3. The chain combines TRBV7-9 with TRBJ1-5; D might be TRBD1 (6 bases). Germline V CDR1 and CDR2: SEHNR, FQNEAQ (reference sequence). Trimming left V 5 bases short and J 4 bases short, with 12 bases between. The CDR3 extends over 14 amino acids. For the CDR3, the DNA is TGTGCCAGCAGCCTGCAGGGGTCTAATCAGCCCCAGCATTTT. Amino acids: CASSLQGSNQPQHF.

The chain recombines TRBV5-1 with TRBJ2-7, with 10 positions matching TRBD1. Per the germline V gene, CDR1 is SGHRS and CDR2 is YFSETQ. This CDR3 has 16 residues. V dropped 3 bases and J dropped 2; count of bases not matched to a gene: 8. Written as DNA, the CDR3 is TGCGCCAGCAGCTCCAAACCCGGGACAGGGGCCTACGAGCAGTACTTC. It codes for CASSSKPGTGAYEQYF.

The rearrangement joins TRBV9 to TRBJ2-2; a possible D gene is TRBD1 (5 bases). Germline-derived CDR1 and CDR2 are SGDLS and YYNGEE. Trimming shortened V by 4 bases and J by 7 bases, and 11 bases separated the two germline ends. The CDR3 sequence is 13 residues long. CDR3 amino acids: CASSSSGIGELFF. The CDR3 DNA sequence: TGTGCCAGCAGCTCCTCAGGGATCGGGGAGCTGTTTTTT.

This chain links TRBV7-9 with TRBJ2-5, with 10 bases identical to TRBD2. The J call is uncertain, as TRBJ2-7 better fits the DNA end. CDR3 length equals 16 residues. Per the germline V gene, CDR1 is SEHNR and CDR2 is FQNEAQ (reference sequence). CDR3 sequence (DNA): TGTGCCAGCAGCACCCGACTAGCGGGTAGCTCCTACGAGCAGTACTTC. Its protein is CASSTRLAGSSYEQYF.

The CDR3 region has the DNA TGTGCCAGCAGCAGGCGGGTGGGGGGACACGAGCAGTACTTC. This gives the protein CASSRRVGGHEQYF. V gene TRBV11-2 combines with J gene TRBJ2-7; D might be TRBD2 (6 bases). The CDR3 has 14 amino acids. Between the trimmed V and J ends, which lost 5 bases and 5 bases, there was a span of 16 bases. CDR1 is SGHAT and CDR2 is FQNNGV in the germline V gene. The entire variable domain, with the rest obtained from reference TRBV11-2 and TRBJ2-7, is as follows: EAGVAQSPRYKIIEKRQSVAFWCNPISGHATLYWYQQILGQGPKLLIQFQNNGVVDDSQLPKDRFSAERLKGVDSTLKIQPAKLEDSAVYLCASSRRVGGHEQYFGPGTRLTVT.

This sequence joins TRBV6-1 and TRBJ2-7, with 7 bases matching TRBD2. J lost 5 bases, V lost 2 bases, and 12 bases had no gene match. Germline lookup yields CDR1 MNHNS and CDR2 SASEGT. CDR3 length equals 16 residues. DNA for the CDR3: TGTGCCAGCAGTGAAACACCCGCAGCCGGGGGGAACGAGCAGTACTTC. This translates into CASSETPAAGGNEQYF.

J is TRBJ2-6 and V is TRBV19; D not resolved. This CDR3 is built from 15 residues. V was pared by 3 bases and J by 6 bases, with 12 bases between. Germline V gene lookup returns CDR1 LNHDA and CDR2 SQIVND (reference sequence). CDR3 in DNA: TGTGCCAGTAGTATCGTGGCCCCCAAGGCCAACGTCCTGACTTTC. Encoded protein: CASSIVAPKANVLTF.

The chain employs TRBV28 and TRBJ2-1; 9 bases are shared with TRBD2. V trimming: 6 bases; J trimming: 2 bases; junction bases outside the gene matches: 5. Germline CDR1 reads MDHEN; CDR2 reads SYDVKM. The CDR3 spans 15 residues. CDR3 nucleotide sequence: TGTGCCAGCAGGGGACGGACTAGCGCCTACAATGAGCAGTTCTTC. As protein: CASRGRTSAYNEQFF.

V gene TRBV4-3 combines with J gene TRBJ2-1; tentative D call: TRBD2 (5 bases). Germline CDR1 reads LGHNA; CDR2 reads YSLEER. With 0 bases removed from V and 2 bases from J, the gap between germline ends came to 11 bases. The CDR3 spans 16 residues. DNA of the CDR3: TGCGCCAGCAGCCAAGATCGTCCGAGGGCCTACAATGAGCAGTTCTTC. This codes for CASSQDRPRAYNEQFF.

The V gene is TRBV7-9, the J gene TRBJ2-2; no clear D. Trimming left V 6 bases short and J 1 base short, with 9 bases between. Germline V gene data show CDR1 as SEHNR and CDR2 as FQNEAQ (reference sequence). The CDR3 spans 14 residues. CDR3 loop: CASSPSMNTGELFF. The CDR3 region has the DNA TGTGCCAGCAGTCCTTCTATGAACACCGGGGAGCTGTTTTTT. Looking up the rest from reference TRBV7-9 and TRBJ2-2 gives the full variable domain: DTGVSQNPRHKITKRGQNVTFRCDPISEHNRLYWYRQTLGQGPEFLTYFQNEAQLEKSRLLSDRFSAERPKGSFSTLEIQRTEQGDSAMYLCASSPSMNTGELFFGEGSRLTVL.

V is TRBV10-3 and J is TRBJ1-4, with unresolved D. CDR3 size: 12 residues. Germline CDR1 ENHRY, CDR2 SYGVKD. Trimming removed 2 bases from V and 6 bases from J, with 4 bases in between. The CDR3 sequence is CAISEVHEKLFF. For the CDR3, the DNA is TGTGCCATCAGTGAGGTCCATGAAAAACTGTTTTTT.